This T cell receptor beta chain was captured in a study of patients and donors after allogeneic stem cell transplantation. TCRdb fed the RT-PCR reads into MiXCR, producing one record per CDR3 protein. The sample lists roughly 880,000 distinct CDR3 sequences, roughly 18% seen once, with around 6% in the top ten. Per germline, CDR1 MDHEN and CDR2 SYDVKM. This CDR3 comprises 16 residues. The ends were cut back, 4 bases at V and 4 bases at J, with 17 bases in the middle. The chain links TRBV28 to TRBJ1-5; D ambiguous. The TCR originated in a human donor who was either an allogeneic HSCT recipient or a stem cell or donor lymphocyte infusion donor (not recorded which). It is not recorded whose cells these are; they may come from a transplant donor. Sequenced material: blood, either unsorted or a sorted T cell fraction (not recorded which). The CDR3 coding sequence is TGTGCCAGCAGTTGGGAGTTCGGGCGACCTAATCAGCCCCAGCATTTT. Translating gives CASSWEFGRPNQPQHF.